Below, 29 T cell receptor beta chains from the same sample are listed, as sequenced in a study of cytomegalovirus exposure and HLA in healthy donors. Both 60 Vbeta primers and 13 Jbeta primers went into the PCR. Libraries were prepared by immunoSEQ multiplex PCR; TCRdb keeps only in-frame clonotypes and omits some of them. The repertoire holds tens of thousands of clones, with around 76% as singletons. Sample: PBMCs. The origin of the receptors is a male donor in good health and CMV-seropositive.

This clone was observed a few times. V gene TRBV19 combines with J gene TRBJ1-4, with 9 bases matching TRBD1. Losses at the gene ends were 7 bases for V and 8 bases for J; bases not matched to a gene: 11. This CDR3 is 15 amino acids long. The germline gives CDR1 LNHDA, CDR2 SQIVND (reference sequence). CDR3 coding DNA: TGTGCCAGTACCCCCGGACAGGGGCGAGGAGAAAAACTGTTTTTT. It encodes CASTPGQGRGEKLFF. Filled out from reference TRBV19 and TRBJ1-4, the complete variable domain reads DGGITQSPKYLFRKEGQNVTLSCEQNLNHDAMYWYRQDPGQGLRLIYYSQIVNDFQKGDIAEGYSVSREKKESFPLTVTSAQKNPTAFYLCASTPGQGRGEKLFFGSGTQLSVL.

The chain combines TRBV9 with TRBJ2-7; TRBD2 is a possible D gene (6 bases). Germline CDR1 reads SGDLS; CDR2 reads YYNGEE. The CDR3 contains 13 residues. Trimming cost V 3 bases and J 3 bases, with 10 bases left between them. CDR3 residues: CASSATSFYEQYF. CDR3 coding DNA: TGTGCCAGCAGCGCGACTAGTTTCTACGAGCAGTACTTC.

For the CDR3, the DNA is TGCGCCAGCAGCCAAGACCCGCCGGCAGGGTTCCAAGAGACCCAGTACTTC. Translation gives CASSQDPPAGFQETQYF. The V call is TRBV4-1, the J call TRBJ2-5; possibly TRBD1 for D (5 bases). Germline assignment: CDR1 MGHRA and CDR2 YSYEKL. This CDR3 region has 17 residues. V was cut by 0 bases and J by 1 base, with 15 bases left in between.

The chain joins TRBV10-3 to TRBJ2-7; 14 bases are a match to TRBD2. The CDR3 covers 15 residues. The germline CDR1 and CDR2 sequences are ENHRY and SYGVKD. After removal of 3 bases from V and 4 bases from J, the junction contained 2 bases not matched to a gene. The CDR3 nucleotides are TGTGCCATCAGTGATAGGACTAGCGGGGGGTACGAGCAGTACTTC. Translation gives CAISDRTSGGYEQYF.

The chain has TRBV5-4 and TRBJ2-3, with TRBD2 matching 7 bases. Looked up from germline, CDR1 is SGHNT and CDR2 is YYREEE (reference sequence). This CDR3 is built from 16 residues. The trim removed 0 bases at V and 1 base at J, leaving 5 bases unmatched. The CDR3 sequence: CASSLVGGRGTDTQYF. The CDR3 nucleotides are TGTGCCAGCAGCTTGGTGGGCGGGAGAGGCACAGATACGCAGTATTTT. The whole variable domain, filled in from reference TRBV5-4 and TRBJ2-3, reads ETGVTQSPTHLIKTRGQQVTLRCSSQSGHNTVSWYQQALGQGPQFIFQYYREEENGRGNFPPRFSGLQFPNYSSELNVNALELDDSALYLCASSLVGGRGTDTQYFGPGTRLTVL.

This chain connects TRBV28 to TRBJ1-2; D gene uncertain. Trimming removed 5 bases at V and 4 bases at J, with 23 bases between. From germline, CDR1 is MDHEN and CDR2 SYDVKM. The CDR3 is 17 amino acids. The CDR3 loop is CASSRSPGGTRSYGYTF. CDR3 DNA sequence: TGTGCCAGCAGTCGTTCCCCAGGAGGTACCCGGAGCTATGGCTACACCTTC.

The chain couples TRBV5-1 to TRBJ2-1; TRBD2 agrees at 10 bases. Trimming cost V 1 base and J 6 bases; bases outside gene matches: 1. The germline V gene has CDR1 SGHRS and CDR2 YFSETQ. The CDR3 spans 14 residues. The CDR3 is CASSLSSGGNEQFF. CDR3 nucleotide sequence: TGCGCCAGCAGCTTGTCTAGCGGGGGCAATGAGCAGTTCTTC.

V is TRBV18 and J is TRBJ1-1; D unresolved. This CDR3 spans 16 amino acids. Trimming left V 2 bases short and J 1 base short, with 14 bases between. The germline V gene encodes CDR1 KGHSH and CDR2 LQKENI. The CDR3 loop is CASSPVLVTANTEAFF. CDR3 sequence (DNA): TGTGCCAGCTCACCAGTGCTAGTAACCGCGAACACTGAAGCTTTCTTT.

J is TRBJ2-2 and V is TRBV11-3; D is unclear. CDR3 length equals 15 residues. Germline V gives CDR1 SGHNT, CDR2 YENEEA. Trimming removed 1 base at V and 0 bases at J, with 6 bases between. The CDR3 coding sequence is TGTGCCAGCAGCTTAGGAGGCGCGAACACCGGGGAGCTGTTTTTT. This gives the protein CASSLGGANTGELFF.

The V call is TRBV30, the J call TRBJ1-6; D gene ambiguous. The V end lost 2 bases, the J end lost 7 bases, and 12 bases lay between the germline ends. CDR1 GTSNPN and CDR2 SVGIG come from the germline V gene (reference sequence). This CDR3 has 14 residues. CDR3 DNA: TGTGCCTGGAGTTGGAACAGTCCCAATTCACCCCTCCACTTT. It yields the protein CAWSWNSPNSPLHF.

The rearrangement uses TRBV28 and TRBJ2-7; maybe TRBD1 (6 bases). The V gene lost 6 bases and the J gene lost 3 bases, with 9 bases spanning the gap. Germline V CDR1 and CDR2: MDHEN, SYDVKM. The CDR3 contains 12 residues. The CDR3 nucleotides are TGTGCCAGCAGCCCAGGGGTCTACGAGCAGTACTTC. Residues: CASSPGVYEQYF.

This sequence joins TRBV27 and TRBJ1-2, with D possibly matching TRBD1 (6 bases). Germline V gene sequence: CDR1 MNHEY, CDR2 SMNVEV (reference sequence). CDR3 length: 19 residues. V was clipped by 1 base and J by 0 bases, with 21 bases between them. The CDR3 coding sequence is TGTGCCAGCAGTTTATGGGCGCAAGGCGGACAGACCACTAACTATGGCTACACCTTC. This sequence encodes CASSLWAQGGQTTNYGYTF.

The rearrangement links TRBV6-1 to TRBJ1-2; a possible D gene is TRBD1 (6 bases). The CDR3 is 15 amino acids. V shed 6 bases and J shed 3 bases, with 17 bases lying between them. Germline V gene data show CDR1 as MNHNS and CDR2 as SASEGT. For the CDR3, the DNA is TGTGCCAGCAGAGACCGAGGGGGTGTCGACTATGGCTACACCTTC. It translates to CASRDRGGVDYGYTF.

The chain joins TRBV15 to TRBJ2-7; 10 positions match TRBD2. The germline V gene encodes CDR1 LNHNV and CDR2 YYDKDF (reference sequence). This CDR3 spans 16 amino acids. The J segment lost 3 bases and the V segment lost 3 bases, leaving 8 bases of the junction unmatched. CDR3 nucleotides: TGTGCCACCAGCAGGGGTACTAGCGGGACTCACTACGAGCAGTACTTC. Its translation is CATSRGTSGTHYEQYF.

This rearrangement joins TRBV5-1 to TRBJ1-5; D gene uncertain. Germline loops: CDR1 SGHRS, CDR2 YFSETQ. The CDR3 has 15 amino acids. The V and J ends lost 4 bases and 7 bases respectively, with 18 bases between them. CDR3 DNA sequence: TGCGCCAGCAGCCCCTGGACTGGAGGTGGCCAGCCCCAGCATTTT. This codes for CASSPWTGGGQPQHF.

The chain carries TRBV7-2 and TRBJ2-7; 12 positions match TRBD2. The V and J ends lost 5 bases and 6 bases, in that order; junction bases with no gene match: 8. The V gene's germline CDR1 is SGHTA and CDR2 FQGNSA. The CDR3 spans 15 residues. DNA for the CDR3: TGTGCCAGCAGCGACCCTAGCGGGGGGGCCCCCGAGCAGTACTTC. Encoded protein: CASSDPSGGAPEQYF. Combining the CDR3 with reference TRBV7-2 and TRBJ2-7 gives the whole variable domain GAGVSQSPSNKVTEKGKDVELRCDPISGHTALYWYRQSLGQGLEFLIYFQGNSAPDKSGLPSDRFSAERTGGSVSTLTIQRTQQEDSAVYLCASSDPSGGAPEQYFGPGTRLTVT.

The chain links TRBV6-5 to TRBJ2-7; TRBD1 might be the D (5 bases). The length of the CDR3 is 15 residues. Trimming removed 0 bases at V and 0 bases at J, with 9 bases between. The germline gives CDR1 MNHEY, CDR2 SVGAGI. The CDR3 DNA follows: TGTGCCAGCAGTTACTCGGCAGGGCCCTCCTACGAGCAGTACTTC. Its translation is CASSYSAGPSYEQYF.

A remark on this clone: The junction and the germline gene differ at one end; a read error may be behind it. The rearrangement uses TRBV7-9 and TRBJ2-7; the match to TRBD1 covers 8 bases. Germline loops: CDR1 SEHNR, CDR2 FQNEAQ (reference sequence). There are 14 residues in the CDR3. The CDR3 sequence: CSSSFEGQVIEQYF. The DNA for the CDR3 is TGTTCCAGCAGCTTTGAGGGACAGGTAATCGAGCAGTACTTC. Together with reference TRBV7-9 and TRBJ2-7, the CDR3 gives the full variable domain: DTGVSQNPRHKITKRGQNVTFRCDPISEHNRLYWYRQTLGQGPEFLTYFQNEAQLEKSRLLSDRFSAERPKGSFSTLEIQRTEQGDSAMYLCSSSFEGQVIEQYFGPGTRLTVT.

The chain combines TRBV27 with TRBJ1-2, with 8 bases that match TRBD1. Germline V gene sequence: CDR1 MNHEY, CDR2 SMNVEV (reference sequence). There are 17 residues in the CDR3. The V gene end was trimmed by 4 bases and the J gene end by 0 bases; junction bases not matched to a gene: 10. CDR3 in amino acids: CASSSTYDRGSNYGYTF. For the CDR3, the DNA is TGTGCCAGCAGTTCCACATATGACAGGGGATCTAACTATGGCTACACCTTC.

The V gene is TRBV5-1, the J gene TRBJ2-7, with TRBD2 as a possible D gene (5 bases). V shed 1 base and J shed 5 bases, with 13 bases lying between them. The CDR3 is 14 amino acids. Germline V gives CDR1 SGHRS, CDR2 YFSETQ. The CDR3 DNA reads as TGCGCCAGCAGCTTGTACGACCGGGGAGACGAGCAGTACTTC. Protein sequence: CASSLYDRGDEQYF.

This rearrangement joins TRBV10-1 to TRBJ2-7; 8 bases match TRBD2. This CDR3 contains 15 residues. With 6 bases clipped from V and 1 base from J, the junction kept 8 bases outside the gene matches. CDR1 and CDR2 from the germline V gene are WNHNN and SYGVQD (reference sequence). CDR3 DNA: TGCGCCAGCAGGCCTCGGGGCGGGAGGTCCTACGAGCAGTACTTC. This encodes CASRPRGGRSYEQYF.

CDR3 DNA sequence: TGTGCCAGCAGCCAAAACCGGAACTATGGCTACACCTTC. Translation gives CASSQNRNYGYTF. The V and J genes are TRBV5-8 and TRBJ1-2, with unresolved D. The germline V gene encodes CDR1 SGHTS and CDR2 YDEGEE. Deletions cut 4 bases from V and 2 bases from J, with 9 bases between. This CDR3 spans 13 amino acids.

The chain links TRBV30 to TRBJ1-1; 9 bases are shared with TRBD1. CDR1 and CDR2 (germline): GTSNPN, SVGIG (reference sequence). The CDR3 consists of 15 residues. After removal of 0 bases from V and 1 base from J, the junction contained 3 bases not matched to a gene. Written as DNA, the CDR3 is TGTGCCTGGAGTGTGAAACAGGGGGCGAACACTGAAGCTTTCTTT. Its translation is CAWSVKQGANTEAFF.

The chain employs TRBV9 and TRBJ2-3; 10 bases align to TRBD2. The CDR3 runs 17 residues. Germline V CDR1 and CDR2: SGDLS, YYNGEE. V was clipped by 4 bases and J by 11 bases; unmatched bases: 19. The CDR3 region has the DNA TGTGCCAGCAGCCCTTCGGGTCTAGCGGGGGCCGGGAGGGGGCAGTATTTT. This sequence encodes CASSPSGLAGAGRGQYF. Drawing the rest from reference TRBV9 and TRBJ2-3, the complete variable domain is DSGVTQTPKHLITATGQRVTLRCSPRSGDLSVYWYQQSLDQGLQFLIQYYNGEERAKGNILERFSAQQFPDLHSELNLSSLELGDSALYFCASSPSGLAGAGRGQYFGPGTRLTVL.

For the CDR3, the DNA is TGTGCCAGCAACCCAAGCGGGCGTTTCACTGAAGCTTTCTTT. The encoded protein is CASNPSGRFTEAFF. This chain uses TRBV2 with TRBJ1-1; no clear D. The CDR3 has 14 amino acids. CDR1 is SNHLY and CDR2 is FYNNEI in the germline V gene. Trimming pared 7 bases from V and 4 bases from J, leaving 16 bases between.

This clone appeared a few times. V usage is TRBV23-1 and J usage is TRBJ2-3; TRBD1 is a possible D gene (6 bases). TRBV23-1 is sorted into the ORF group, with uncertain function. The CDR3 has 21 amino acids. V shed 4 bases and J shed 8 bases, with 37 bases lying between them. The CDR3 DNA sequence: TGCGCCAGCAGTCCGCCGAGGGGACACCAGGTTCTCTATCCCCTTTTCCCTACGCAGTATTTT. Its translation is CASSPPRGHQVLYPLFPTQYF.

The rearrangement links TRBV19 to TRBJ1-5; the D gene is possibly TRBD1 (6 bases). Trimming stripped 5 bases from V and 4 bases from J, with 21 bases between. Looked up from germline, CDR1 is LNHDA and CDR2 is SQIVND (reference sequence). The CDR3 runs to 17 residues. The CDR3 is CASSRVAGAFRNQPQHF. CDR3 DNA sequence: TGTGCCAGTAGTCGGGTCGCGGGGGCATTTCGTAATCAGCCCCAGCATTTT.

This sequence joins TRBV2 and TRBJ2-3, with D perhaps TRBD1 (5 bases). The germline CDR1 and CDR2 sequences are SNHLY and FYNNEI. V lost 8 bases and J lost 0, with 12 bases in between. This CDR3 contains 14 residues. CDR3 protein: CASCEQGSTDTQYF. In DNA form, the CDR3 reads TGTGCCAGCTGCGAGCAGGGTAGCACAGATACGCAGTATTTT.

The rearrangement uses TRBV9 and TRBJ1-5, with D tentatively TRBD1 (6 bases). The CDR3 length is 13 residues. In germline, CDR1 is SGDLS, CDR2 YYNGEE. Trimming took off 0 bases at V and 5 bases at J, with 6 bases between the two ends. This CDR3 is CASSVDRDQPQHF. CDR3 DNA: TGTGCCAGCAGCGTAGACAGGGATCAGCCCCAGCATTTT.